This TCR beta chain originates from a study of blood T cell repertoires in COVID-19. Study at large: Whether acute or convalescent, the COVID-19 samples came from the United States, Italy and Spain. From T cells, B-cell-depleted T cells, or PBMCs came the material, which was cDNA or gDNA.

Authors' analysis steps: Amplification from reference gene primers served as the basis for estimated nucleated cell counts. The assay was immunoSEQ multiplex PCR, and TCRdb's table has in-frame clones only and misses some. V, J and clone size derive from that table, while D and trimming were established from the DNA sequence. The sample has roughly 200,000 clones, just over 85% seen once. The study drew participants aged about 18 to 95 years from roughly 25 US areas. Trimming took off 4 bases at V and 0 bases at J, with 9 bases between the two ends. This CDR3 comprises 14 residues. Germline V gene lookup returns CDR1 SGHDN and CDR2 FVKESK.

The chain links TRBV14 to TRBJ1-1; the D gene is possibly TRBD1 (5 bases). This TCR derives from a woman aged 40 to 50 with acute COVID-19. The sequencing input was PBMCs or T cells enriched from blood (not recorded which). CDR3 coding DNA: TGTGCCAGCAGCCCCGCAGGGATGAACACTGAAGCTTTCTTT. It codes for CASSPAGMNTEAFF. The whole variable domain, filled in from reference TRBV14 and TRBJ1-1, reads EAGVTQFPSHSVIEKGQTVTLRCDPISGHDNLYWYRRVMGKEIKFLLHFVKESKQDESGMPNNRFLAERTGGTYSTLKVQPAELEDSGVYFCASSPAGMNTEAFFGQGTRLTVV.